The entry below describes one T cell receptor (beta chain). CDR3 length equals 15 residues. V lost 5 bases and J 0 bases, leaving 13 bases between the germline ends. The germline gives CDR1 SEHNR, CDR2 FQNEAQ (reference sequence). This sample stems from a study of blood T cell repertoires in COVID-19. As for the study in general: There were acute and convalescent COVID-19 samples, and they came from the United States, Italy and Spain. PBMCs, B-cell-depleted T cells, or T cells provided the cDNA or gDNA that made up the material.

Per the original data handling: Reference gene primer amplification yielded estimated nucleated cell counts. Generated by immunoSEQ multiplex PCR, the TCRdb table keeps only in-frame clones and is missing some. V, J and clone size were drawn from that table, and D and trimming were deduced from the DNA. In the table there are fewer than 55,000 clones, roughly 70% of which are singletons. The sequence was collected from a woman aged 70-85 years with acute or convalescent COVID-19. The chain links TRBV7-9 to TRBJ2-5, with D possibly matching TRBD1 (6 bases). The sample was peripheral blood. The CDR3 here is CASSTRQEYQETQYF. The DNA of the CDR3 is TGTGCCAGCAGCACCCGACAGGAGTACCAAGAGACCCAGTACTTC.